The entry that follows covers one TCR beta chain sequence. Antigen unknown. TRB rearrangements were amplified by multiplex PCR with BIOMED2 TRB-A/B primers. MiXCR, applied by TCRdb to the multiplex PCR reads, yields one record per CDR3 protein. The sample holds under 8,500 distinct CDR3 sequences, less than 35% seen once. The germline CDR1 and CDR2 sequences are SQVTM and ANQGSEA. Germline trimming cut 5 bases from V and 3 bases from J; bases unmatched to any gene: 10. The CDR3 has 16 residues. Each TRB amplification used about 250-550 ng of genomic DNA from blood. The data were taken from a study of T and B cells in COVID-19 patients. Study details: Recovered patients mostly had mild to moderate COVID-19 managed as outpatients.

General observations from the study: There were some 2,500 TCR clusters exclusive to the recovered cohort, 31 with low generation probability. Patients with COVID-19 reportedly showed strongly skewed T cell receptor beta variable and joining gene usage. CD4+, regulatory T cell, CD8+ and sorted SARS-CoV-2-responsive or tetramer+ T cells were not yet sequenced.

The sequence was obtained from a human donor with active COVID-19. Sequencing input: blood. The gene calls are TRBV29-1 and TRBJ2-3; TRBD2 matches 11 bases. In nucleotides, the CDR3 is TGCAGCGTTCCTTCACTAGCGGGGGTTGGTACAGATACGCAGTATTTT. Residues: CSVPSLAGVGTDTQYF.